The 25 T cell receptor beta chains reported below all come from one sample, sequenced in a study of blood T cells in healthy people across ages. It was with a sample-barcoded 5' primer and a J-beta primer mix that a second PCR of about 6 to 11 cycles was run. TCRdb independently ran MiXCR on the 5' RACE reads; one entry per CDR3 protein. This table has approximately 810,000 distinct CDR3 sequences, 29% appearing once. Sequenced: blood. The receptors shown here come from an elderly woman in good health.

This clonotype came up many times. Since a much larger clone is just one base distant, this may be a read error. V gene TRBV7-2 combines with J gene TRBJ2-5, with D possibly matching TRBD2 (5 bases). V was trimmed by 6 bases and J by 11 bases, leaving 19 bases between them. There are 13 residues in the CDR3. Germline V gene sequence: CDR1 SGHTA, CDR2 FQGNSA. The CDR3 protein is CASRSTGSTGQYF. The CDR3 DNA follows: TGTGCCAGCAGGAGTACGGGGTCGACGGGGCAGTACTTC.

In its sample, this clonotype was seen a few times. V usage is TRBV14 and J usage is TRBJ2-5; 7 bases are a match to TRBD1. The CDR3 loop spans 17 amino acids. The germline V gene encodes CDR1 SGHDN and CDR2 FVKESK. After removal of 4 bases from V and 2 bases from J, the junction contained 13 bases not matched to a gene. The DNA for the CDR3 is TGTGCCAGCAGCCCCCACGGCAGGGGGATAAGGCAAGAGACCCAGTACTTC. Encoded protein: CASSPHGRGIRQETQYF.

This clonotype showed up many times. CDR3 sequence (DNA): TGTGCCAGCAGTTACCTCTCGAGCCAAGAGACCCAGTACTTC. Translation gives CASSYLSSQETQYF. The chain has TRBV6-5 and TRBJ2-5; D is ambiguous. Trimming stripped 2 bases from V and 1 base from J, with 8 bases between. Germline CDR1 reads MNHEY; CDR2 reads SVGAGI. The CDR3 has 14 residues.

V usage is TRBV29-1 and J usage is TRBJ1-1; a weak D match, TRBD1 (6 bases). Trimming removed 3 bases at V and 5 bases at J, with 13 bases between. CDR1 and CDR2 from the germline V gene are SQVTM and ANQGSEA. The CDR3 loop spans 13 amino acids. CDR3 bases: TGCAGCGTTGACAGGGGTGGTAGAACTGAAGCTTTCTTT. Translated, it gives CSVDRGGRTEAFF.

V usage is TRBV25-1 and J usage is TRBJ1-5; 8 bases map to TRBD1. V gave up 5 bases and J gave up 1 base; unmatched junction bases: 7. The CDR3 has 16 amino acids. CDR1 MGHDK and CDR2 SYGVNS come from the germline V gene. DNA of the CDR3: TGTGCCAGCAGTCCCCGGACAGGGAAGAGCAATCAGCCCCAGCATTTT. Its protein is CASSPRTGKSNQPQHF. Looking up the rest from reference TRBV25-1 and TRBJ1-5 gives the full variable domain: EADIYQTPRYLVIGTGKKITLECSQTMGHDKMYWYQQDPGMELHLIHYSYGVNSTEKGDLSSESTVSRIRTEHFPLTLESARPSHTSQYLCASSPRTGKSNQPQHFGDGTRLSIL.

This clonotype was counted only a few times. The CDR3 DNA reads as TGTGCCAGCAGTTACTCAGTGGGGGCTGGGGCCAACGTCCTGACTTTC. This sequence encodes CASSYSVGAGANVLTF. The chain recombines TRBV6-2 or TRBV6-3 with TRBJ2-6; D is tentatively TRBD1 or TRBD2 (5 bases each). Trimming stripped 0 bases from V and 2 bases from J, with 8 bases between. The CDR3 spans 16 residues. CDR1 is MNHEY and CDR2 is SVGEGT in the germline V gene.

CDR3 sequence reads: CASSWGPSPNEQFF. CDR3 coding DNA: TGTGCCAGCAGCTGGGGTCCGTCCCCCAATGAGCAGTTCTTC. The chain links TRBV11-3 to TRBJ2-1; D remains ambiguous. Germline V gene sequence: CDR1 SGHNT, CDR2 YENEEA. This CDR3 has 14 residues. Trimming shortened V by 4 bases and J by 6 bases, and 13 bases separated the two germline ends.

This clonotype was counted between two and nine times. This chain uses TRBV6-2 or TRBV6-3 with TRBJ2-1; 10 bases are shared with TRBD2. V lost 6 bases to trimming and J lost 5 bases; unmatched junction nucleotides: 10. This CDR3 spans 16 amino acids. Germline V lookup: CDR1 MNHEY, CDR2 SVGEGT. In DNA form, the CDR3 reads TGTGCCAGCAGCTCCGCTAGCGGGGGACTTAACAATGAGCAGTTCTTC. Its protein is CASSSASGGLNNEQFF.

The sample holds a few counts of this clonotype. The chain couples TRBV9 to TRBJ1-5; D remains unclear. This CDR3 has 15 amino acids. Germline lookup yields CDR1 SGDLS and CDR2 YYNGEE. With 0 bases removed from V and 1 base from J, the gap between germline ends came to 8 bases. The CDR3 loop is CASSVGGLSNQPQHF. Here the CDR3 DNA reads TGTGCCAGCAGCGTAGGTGGATTGAGCAATCAGCCCCAGCATTTT.

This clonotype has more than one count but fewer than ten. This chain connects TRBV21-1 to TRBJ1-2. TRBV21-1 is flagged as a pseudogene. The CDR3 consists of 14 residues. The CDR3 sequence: CASSKGRMVYGYTF. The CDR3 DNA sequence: TGTGCCAGCAGCAAAGGAAGGATGGTTTACGGCTACACCTTC.

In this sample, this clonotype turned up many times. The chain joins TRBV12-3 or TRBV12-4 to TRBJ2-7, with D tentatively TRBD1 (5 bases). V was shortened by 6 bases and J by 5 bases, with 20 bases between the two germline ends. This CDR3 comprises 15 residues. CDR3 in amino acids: CASSPSRRVGDEQYF. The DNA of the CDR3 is TGTGCCAGCAGCCCAAGCCGCAGGGTGGGTGACGAGCAGTACTTC.

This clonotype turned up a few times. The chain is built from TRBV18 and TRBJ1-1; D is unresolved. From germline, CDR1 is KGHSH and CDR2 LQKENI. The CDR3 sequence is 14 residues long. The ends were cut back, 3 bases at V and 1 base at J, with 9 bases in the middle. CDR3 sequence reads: CASSPTLANTEAFF. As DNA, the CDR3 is TGTGCCAGCTCACCTACCCTGGCGAACACTGAAGCTTTCTTT.

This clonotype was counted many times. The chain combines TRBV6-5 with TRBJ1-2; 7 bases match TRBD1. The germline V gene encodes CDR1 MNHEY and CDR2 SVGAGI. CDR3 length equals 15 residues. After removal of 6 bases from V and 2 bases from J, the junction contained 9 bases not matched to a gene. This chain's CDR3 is CASRRDSGSNYGYTF. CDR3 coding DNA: TGTGCCAGCAGACGGGACAGCGGATCAAACTATGGCTACACCTTC.

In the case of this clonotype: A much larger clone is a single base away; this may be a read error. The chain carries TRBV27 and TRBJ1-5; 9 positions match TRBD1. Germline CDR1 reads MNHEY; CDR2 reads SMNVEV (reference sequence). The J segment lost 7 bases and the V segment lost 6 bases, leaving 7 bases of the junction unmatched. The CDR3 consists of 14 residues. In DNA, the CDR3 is TGTGCCAGCAGCTTGGGACAGGGCCTCCAGCCCCAGCATTTT. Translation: CASSLGQGLQPQHF.

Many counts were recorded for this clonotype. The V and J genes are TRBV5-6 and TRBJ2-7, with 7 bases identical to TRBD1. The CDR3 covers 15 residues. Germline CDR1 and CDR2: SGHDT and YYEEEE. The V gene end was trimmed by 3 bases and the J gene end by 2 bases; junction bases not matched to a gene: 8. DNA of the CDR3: TGTGCCAGCAGCTCGACAGGGCCTCCTCCCTACGAGCAGTACTTC. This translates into CASSSTGPPPYEQYF.

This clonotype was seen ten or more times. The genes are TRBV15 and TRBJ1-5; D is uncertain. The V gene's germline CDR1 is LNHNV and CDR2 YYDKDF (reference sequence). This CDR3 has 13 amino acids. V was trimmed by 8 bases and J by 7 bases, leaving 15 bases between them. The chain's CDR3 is CATASSGHQPQHF. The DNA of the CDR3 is TGTGCCACCGCAAGCTCGGGTCACCAGCCCCAGCATTTT.

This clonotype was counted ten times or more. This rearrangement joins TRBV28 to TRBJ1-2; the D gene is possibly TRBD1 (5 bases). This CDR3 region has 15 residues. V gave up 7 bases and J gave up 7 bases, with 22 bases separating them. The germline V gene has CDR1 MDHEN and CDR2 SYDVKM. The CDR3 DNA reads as TGTGCCAGCACCCCGAATGGGGGGATAAAAGGTGGCTACACCTTC. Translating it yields CASTPNGGIKGGYTF.

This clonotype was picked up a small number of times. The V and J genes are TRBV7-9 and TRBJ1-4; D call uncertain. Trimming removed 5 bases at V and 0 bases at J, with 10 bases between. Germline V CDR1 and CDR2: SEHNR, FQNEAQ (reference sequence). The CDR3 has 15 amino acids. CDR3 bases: TGTGCCAGCAGCCCCCTCGCAGCAACTAATGAAAAACTGTTTTTT. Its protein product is CASSPLAATNEKLFF. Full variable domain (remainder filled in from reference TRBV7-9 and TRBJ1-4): DTGVSQNPRHKITKRGQNVTFRCDPISEHNRLYWYRQTLGQGPEFLTYFQNEAQLEKSRLLSDRFSAERPKGSFSTLEIQRTEQGDSAMYLCASSPLAATNEKLFFGSGTQLSVL.

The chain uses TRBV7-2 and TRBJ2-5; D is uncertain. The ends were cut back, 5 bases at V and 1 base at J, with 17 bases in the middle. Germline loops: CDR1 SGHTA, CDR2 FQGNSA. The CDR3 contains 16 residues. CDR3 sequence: CASSPNPKLPQETQYF. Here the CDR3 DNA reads TGTGCCAGCAGCCCAAACCCAAAACTACCCCAAGAGACCCAGTACTTC.

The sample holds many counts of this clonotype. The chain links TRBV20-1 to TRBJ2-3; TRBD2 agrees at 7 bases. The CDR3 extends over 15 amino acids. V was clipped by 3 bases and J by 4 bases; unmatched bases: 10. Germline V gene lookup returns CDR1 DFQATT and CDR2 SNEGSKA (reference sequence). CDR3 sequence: CSARNRAGRADTQYF. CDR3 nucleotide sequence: TGCAGTGCTAGGAACCGAGCGGGGAGGGCAGATACGCAGTATTTT.

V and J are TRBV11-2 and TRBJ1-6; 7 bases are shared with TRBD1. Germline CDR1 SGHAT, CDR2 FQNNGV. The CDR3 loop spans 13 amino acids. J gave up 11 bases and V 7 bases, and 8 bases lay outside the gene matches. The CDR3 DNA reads TGTGCCAGCACCCAGACAGGGATTCCACCCCTCCACTTT. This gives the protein CASTQTGIPPLHF.

The DNA of the CDR3 is TGTGCCAGCAGTCCCCAACAGGGGGCAAACAATCAGCCCCAGCATTTT. This codes for CASSPQQGANNQPQHF. The chain recombines TRBV27 with TRBJ1-5; 9 positions agree with TRBD1. The CDR3 length is 16 residues. Trimming removed 5 bases from V and 3 bases from J; junction bases left unmatched: 8. CDR1 is MNHEY, CDR2 SMNVEV, per germline (reference sequence).

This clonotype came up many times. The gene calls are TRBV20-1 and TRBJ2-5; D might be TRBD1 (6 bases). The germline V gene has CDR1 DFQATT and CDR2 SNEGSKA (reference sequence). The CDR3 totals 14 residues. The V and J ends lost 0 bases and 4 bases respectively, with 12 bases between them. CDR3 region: CSARETDSRETQYF. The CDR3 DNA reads TGCAGTGCTAGAGAAACGGACAGTCGAGAGACCCAGTACTTC.

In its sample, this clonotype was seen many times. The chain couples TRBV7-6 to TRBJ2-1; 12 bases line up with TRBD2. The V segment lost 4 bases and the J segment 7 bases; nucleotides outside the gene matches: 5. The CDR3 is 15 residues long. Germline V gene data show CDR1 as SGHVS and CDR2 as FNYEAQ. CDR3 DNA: TGTGCCAGCAGCTCTTTACTAGCGGGGGGAAATGAGCAGTTCTTC. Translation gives CASSSLLAGGNEQFF.

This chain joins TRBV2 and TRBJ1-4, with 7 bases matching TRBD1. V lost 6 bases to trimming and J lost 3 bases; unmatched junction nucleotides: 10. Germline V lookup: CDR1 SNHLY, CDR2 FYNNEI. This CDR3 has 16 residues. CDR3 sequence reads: CASRRETGTANEKLFF. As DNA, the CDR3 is TGTGCCAGCAGAAGAGAAACCGGGACAGCTAATGAAAAACTGTTTTTT.